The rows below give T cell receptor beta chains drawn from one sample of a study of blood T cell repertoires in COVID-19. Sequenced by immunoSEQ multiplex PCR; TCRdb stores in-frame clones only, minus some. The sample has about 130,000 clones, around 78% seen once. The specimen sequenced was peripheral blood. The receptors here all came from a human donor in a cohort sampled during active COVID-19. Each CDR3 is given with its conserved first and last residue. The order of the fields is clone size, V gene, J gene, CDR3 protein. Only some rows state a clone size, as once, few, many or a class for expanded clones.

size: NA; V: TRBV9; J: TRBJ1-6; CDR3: CASSAPAGQGMNSPLHF
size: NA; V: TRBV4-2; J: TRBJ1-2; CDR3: CASSQTRTTSNYGYTF
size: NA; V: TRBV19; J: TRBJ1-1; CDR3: CASIGTGGGENTEAFF
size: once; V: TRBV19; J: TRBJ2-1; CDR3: CASSIGDRRYNEQFF
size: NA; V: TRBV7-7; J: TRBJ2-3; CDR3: CASSPFPATTSLGTDTQYF
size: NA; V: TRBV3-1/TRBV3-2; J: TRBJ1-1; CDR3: CASSQGDGGTEAFF
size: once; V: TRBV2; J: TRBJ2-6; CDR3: CASRTRLRDRGFSGANVLTF
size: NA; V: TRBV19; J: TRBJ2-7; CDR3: CASSMRGGTGGSKQYF
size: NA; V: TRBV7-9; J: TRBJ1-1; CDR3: CASSIRQGVDTEAFF
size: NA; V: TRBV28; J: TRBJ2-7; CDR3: CASTQGLGPYEQYF
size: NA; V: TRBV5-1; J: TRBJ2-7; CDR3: CASSLAAGAGEQYF
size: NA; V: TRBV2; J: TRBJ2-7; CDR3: CASSDDLAGVEYF
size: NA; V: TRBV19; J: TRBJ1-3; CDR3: CASSGTDSGNTIYF
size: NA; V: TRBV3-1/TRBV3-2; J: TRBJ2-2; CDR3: CASSQDTVNTGELFF
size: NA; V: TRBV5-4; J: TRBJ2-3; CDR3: CASSPIGLAGGTDTQYF
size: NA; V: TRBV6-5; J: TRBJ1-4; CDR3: CASSSPVETGEEKLFF
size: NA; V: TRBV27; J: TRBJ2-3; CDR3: CASSDRGVADTQYF
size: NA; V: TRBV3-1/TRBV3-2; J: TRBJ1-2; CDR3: CASRVSGTTDYGYTF
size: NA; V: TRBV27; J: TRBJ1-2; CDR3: CASSPGQVPYGYTF
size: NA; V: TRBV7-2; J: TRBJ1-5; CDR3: CASSYGQLPQHF
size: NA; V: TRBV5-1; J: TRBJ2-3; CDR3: CASSLASADTQYF
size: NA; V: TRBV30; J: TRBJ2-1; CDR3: CAWRGYGRGSYNEQFF